This T cell receptor (beta chain) stems from a study of blood T cell repertoires in COVID-19. Background on the study: From T cells, B-cell-depleted T cells, or PBMCs came the material, which was cDNA or gDNA.

In the original workflow: Scientists estimated how many nucleated cells there were by amplifying reference gene primers. Measured with immunoSEQ multiplex PCR; TCRdb has only the in-frame clones, and not every one. V and J calls and clone size are those listed in that table; D and trimming were worked out from the DNA. The sample shows about 93,000 clones, 80% of them seen only once. Input material: peripheral blood. This TCR was sampled from a human donor in a cohort sampled during active COVID-19.

The CDR3 sequence: CASSKQDYSYEQYF. The CDR3 coding sequence is TGTGCCAGCAGTAAGCAGGATTACTCCTACGAGCAGTACTTC. This chain links TRBV6-5 with TRBJ2-7; D gene unclear. The CDR3 loop spans 14 amino acids. V was cut by 5 bases and J by 0 bases, with 11 bases left in between. Germline CDR1 reads MNHEY; CDR2 reads SVGAGI.